The rows below give T cell receptor beta chains drawn from one sample of a study of shared clonotypes between healthy human individuals. Sequenced by immunoSEQ multiplex PCR; TCRdb stores in-frame clones only, minus some. The sample has roughly 2 million clones, roughly 94% seen once. Sequencing was performed on naive CD4+ T cells sorted from blood. These receptors originate from a man between 18 and 35 years old in good health. The CDR3 runs from the conserved cysteine through the conserved F or W. The D gene is left open where the match is weak. Expanded clones are given a class, and other clones once, few, many or no size at all.

abundance	v_gene	j_gene	d_gene	len	CDR3nt	CDR3aa
-	TRBV13	TRBJ2-4	-	18	TGTGCCAGCAGCCGCAACGAGTGGACAGAACTAGCCAAAAACATTCAGTACTTC	CASSRNEWTELAKNIQYF
few	TRBV23-1	TRBJ2-2	-	18	TGCGCCAGCAGTCATCCCGAATCGCGTCAGGGAGAGACCGGGGAGCTGTTTTTT	CASSHPESRQGETGELFF
-	TRBV4-2	TRBJ2-5	-	15	TGTGCCAGCAGCCAAGATGGGGGACCCCAAGAGACCCAGTACTTC	CASSQDGGPQETQYF
-	TRBV30	TRBJ2-2	-	14	TGTGCCTGGTTGCGGGGGCTTTACACCGGGGAGCTGTTTTTT	CAWLRGLYTGELFF
-	TRBV2	TRBJ1-5	-	14	TGTGCCAGCAGTGGTCAGGTTAGCAATCAGCCCCAGCATTTT	CASSGQVSNQPQHF
-	TRBV15	TRBJ2-7	TRBD2	15	TGTGCCACCAGCAAACCAACGGGACTAGCGGGCGAGCAGTACTTC	CATSKPTGLAGEQYF
-	TRBV11-2	TRBJ1-2	TRBD1	15	TGTGCCAGCAGCTTAGATAGGACAGGCCTCTATGGCTACACCTTC	CASSLDRTGLYGYTF
-	TRBV4-3	TRBJ2-7	TRBD1	14	TGCGCCAGCAGTCCCGGGACAGGGGAGTACGAGCAGTACTTC	CASSPGTGEYEQYF
-	TRBV25-1	TRBJ1-5	-	13	TGTGCCAGCAGTCCGGATAGCAATCAGCCCCAGCATTTT	CASSPDSNQPQHF
-	TRBV14	TRBJ1-2	-	15	TGTGCCAGCAGCCCCACTCACCCGAATTACTATGGCTACACCTTC	CASSPTHPNYYGYTF
-	TRBV6-1	TRBJ2-7	-	13	TGTGCCAGCAGTTCCCGACACTTCTACGAGCAGTACTTC	CASSSRHFYEQYF
-	TRBV7-2	TRBJ2-2	-	16	TGTGCCAGCAGCTTACAGGCAGGGAATAAAATCGGGGAGCTGTTTTTT	CASSLQAGNKIGELFF
-	TRBV7-8	TRBJ1-3	-	12	TGTGCCAGCAGCTCGTCGGAAAACACCATATATTTT	CASSSSENTIYF
-	TRBV20-1	TRBJ2-5	-	10	TGCAGGGCACGGGGGGAGACCCAGTACTTC	CRARGETQYF
-	TRBV6-6	TRBJ2-7	TRBD1	15	TGTGCCAGCAGTTCCCGGGACAGGGGAGCTCTCGAGCAGTACTTC	CASSSRDRGALEQYF
-	TRBV7-2	TRBJ2-7	-	13	TGTGCCAGCAGCTTAGGCAGACCCTACGAGCAGTACTTC	CASSLGRPYEQYF
once	TRBV10-3	TRBJ2-1	TRBD2	17	TGTGCCATCAGTGAAGCTACTAGCGGACGCTCCTACAATGAGCAGTTCTTC	CAISEATSGRSYNEQFF
-	TRBV19	TRBJ1-5	-	15	TGTGCCAGTAGTACAGGACAGACTGGGTCTCAGCCCCAGCATTTT	CASSTGQTGSQPQHF
-	TRBV30	TRBJ2-4	-	12	TGTGCCTGGGGTCGAAGTACGGACATTCAGTACTTC	CAWGRSTDIQYF
once	TRBV5-1	TRBJ1-5	-	15	TGCGCCAGCAGCCGCTATGGGGGGGCTGGCGAGCCCCAGCATTTT	CASSRYGGAGEPQHF
-	TRBV5-1	TRBJ1-2	-	16	TGCGCCAGCAGCTTGGGCCAGGGCTCGGCTAACTATGGCTACACCTTC	CASSLGQGSANYGYTF
-	TRBV5-1	TRBJ1-4	-	13	TGCGCCAGCAGCTGGGGAAGCCTCGAAAAACTGTTTTTT	CASSWGSLEKLFF
-	TRBV30	TRBJ2-7	-	13	TGTGCCTGGGATCAGAGCAGAGGCTACGAGCAGTACTTC	CAWDQSRGYEQYF
-	TRBV5-1	TRBJ2-3	TRBD2	17	TGCGCCAGCAGCTTGGCCTTTGGCGGGGGGAACTCAGATACGCAGTATTTT	CASSLAFGGGNSDTQYF
once	TRBV15	TRBJ1-1	-	18	TGTGCCACCAGCAGAGCCATGGGGGCGAGAGCCATGAACACTGAAGCTTTCTTT	CATSRAMGARAMNTEAFF
-	TRBV10-3	TRBJ2-3	TRBD2	14	TGTGCCATCAGTACACAGCGGGGGTCGGATACGCAGTATTTT	CAISTQRGSDTQYF
-	TRBV11-2	TRBJ1-6	-	15	TGTGCCAGCAGCTTAGAGGGGGCAGAAAATTCACCCCTCCACTTT	CASSLEGAENSPLHF
-	TRBV5-4	TRBJ1-6	-	15	TGTGCCAGCAGCCGGGACGGCTCATATAATTCACCCCTCCACTTT	CASSRDGSYNSPLHF
-	TRBV12-5	TRBJ1-1	-	16	TGTGCTAGTGGTTTGTCCCTCTCCGGTGGATCCACTGAAGCTTTCTTT	CASGLSLSGGSTEAFF
-	TRBV5-6	TRBJ1-2	-	15	TGTGCCAGCAGCTTGTCGGAGGGACATTCCTATGGCTACACCTTC	CASSLSEGHSYGYTF
once	TRBV7-2	TRBJ2-2	TRBD2	16	TGTGCCAGCAGGGACGGGGGACTAGCTGGCACCGGGGAGCTGTTTTTT	CASRDGGLAGTGELFF
-	TRBV5-6	TRBJ2-6	TRBD2	17	TGTGCCAGCAGCTTAGTAGCGGGCCGCTCTGGGGCCAACGTCCTGACTTTC	CASSLVAGRSGANVLTF
-	TRBV10-1	TRBJ2-3	-	14	TGCGCCAGCAGTGATCACAGAAGCACAGATACGCAGTATTTT	CASSDHRSTDTQYF
-	TRBV30	TRBJ1-2	-	13	TGTGCCTGGAAGAACCGGGCCCTCTATGGCTACACCTTC	CAWKNRALYGYTF
-	TRBV30	TRBJ2-1	-	13	TGTGCCTGGAGTGCGGGGGAGTCAAATGAGCAGTTCTTC	CAWSAGESNEQFF
-	TRBV6-5	TRBJ1-1	-	13	TGTGCCAGCACCCGGGGTAAGGACACTGAAGCTTTCTTT	CASTRGKDTEAFF
-	TRBV4-1	TRBJ2-5	TRBD1	14	TGCGCCAGCAGCCAACCGGGACAGAAAGAGACCCAGTACTTC	CASSQPGQKETQYF
-	TRBV6-4	TRBJ2-1	TRBD2	15	TGTGCCAGCAGTCGCGAGCGGGGGCCCAACAATGAGCAGTTCTTC	CASSRERGPNNEQFF
-	TRBV2	TRBJ2-1	-	13	TGTGCCAGCAGTGATGATCCGTTTGATGAGCAGTTCTTC	CASSDDPFDEQFF
once	TRBV5-5	TRBJ1-2	-	15	TGTGCCAGCAGCTTGGCCTGGCAGGCCGACTATGGCTACACCTTC	CASSLAWQADYGYTF
-	TRBV28	TRBJ2-7	-	11	TGTGCCAGCAAGAGGTCCCACGAGCAGTACTTC	CASKRSHEQYF
-	TRBV5-4	TRBJ1-4	-	14	TGTGCCAGCAGCCAGGGTGGCCTAGGCGGAAAACTGTTTTTT	CASSQGGLGGKLFF
-	TRBV18	TRBJ2-1	-	15	TGTGCCAGCTCACAAGTAACCAGCTCCTACAATGAGCAGTTCTTC	CASSQVTSSYNEQFF
-	TRBV5-1	TRBJ2-3	-	14	TGCGCCAGCAGCACGGACAAGAGCACAGATACGCAGTATTTT	CASSTDKSTDTQYF
-	TRBV30	TRBJ2-7	TRBD2	15	TGTGCCTGGAGTAGGGGGACTAGCGGTTCCTACGAGCAGTACTTC	CAWSRGTSGSYEQYF
-	TRBV4-3	TRBJ2-5	-	13	TGCGCCAGCAGCCCTACGGCTAGGGAGGCCCAGTACTTC	CASSPTAREAQYF
once	TRBV6-1	TRBJ2-1	-	13	TGTGCCAGCATCCAGACTCCGGTCAATGAGCAGTTCTTC	CASIQTPVNEQFF
-	TRBV27	TRBJ1-6	-	14	TGTGCCAGCAGTTTTTCAGGGGTTAATTCACCCCTCCACTTT	CASSFSGVNSPLHF
-	TRBV12-1	TRBJ1-4	-	15	TGTGCCAGCAGCTTTGAAAGGGACCTTTCTGAAAAACTGTTTTTT	CASSFERDLSEKLFF
few	TRBV4-1	TRBJ1-5	-	15	TGCGCCAGCAGCCAAGATCCCTATAGCAATCAGCCCCAGCATTTT	CASSQDPYSNQPQHF
-	TRBV5-5	TRBJ2-7	-	16	TGTGCCAGCAGCTTCTACCCGGGACGGGGTTCCTACGAGCAGTACTTC	CASSFYPGRGSYEQYF
-	TRBV14	TRBJ2-5	-	15	TGTGCCAGCAGCCTGGTTGACGGCAGGGCGGAGACCCAGTACTTC	CASSLVDGRAETQYF
-	TRBV5-4	TRBJ1-1	-	15	TGTGCCAGCACTGAGACTCTCACGGTGAACACTGAAGCTTTCTTT	CASTETLTVNTEAFF
-	TRBV7-2	TRBJ2-7	-	17	TGTGCCAGCAGCTTAGAGACGGGGTTCAACTCTCCCTACGAGCAGTACTTC	CASSLETGFNSPYEQYF
-	TRBV6-5	TRBJ1-4	-	15	TGTGCCAGCAGCCACGAGTCTGGGAGGCGAGAAAAACTGTTTTTT	CASSHESGRREKLFF
-	TRBV5-6	TRBJ2-7	TRBD1	14	TGTGCCAGCAGCCCGGACAGGGCTCCCTACGAGCAGTACTTC	CASSPDRAPYEQYF
-	TRBV5-6	TRBJ1-2	-	16	TGTGCCAGCAGCTTAAGTCCCAGGGCTTCTAACTATGGCTACACCTTC	CASSLSPRASNYGYTF
-	TRBV7-9	TRBJ2-7	-	15	TGTGCCAGCAGCTTACTCGTGCCGGGGTACCACGAGCAGTACTTC	CASSLLVPGYHEQYF
-	TRBV2	TRBJ2-1	-	12	TGTGCCAGCACCGCGGCACACAATGAGCAGTTCTTC	CASTAAHNEQFF